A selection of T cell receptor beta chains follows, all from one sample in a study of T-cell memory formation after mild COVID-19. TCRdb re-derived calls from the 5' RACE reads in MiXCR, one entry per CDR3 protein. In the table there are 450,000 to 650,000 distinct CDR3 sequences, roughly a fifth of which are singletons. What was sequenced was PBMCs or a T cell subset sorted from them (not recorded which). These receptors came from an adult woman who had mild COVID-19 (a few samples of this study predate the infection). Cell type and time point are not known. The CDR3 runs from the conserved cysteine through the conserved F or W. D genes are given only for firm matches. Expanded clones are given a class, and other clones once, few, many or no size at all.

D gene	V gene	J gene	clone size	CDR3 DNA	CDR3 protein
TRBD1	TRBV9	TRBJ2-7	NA	TGTGCCAGCAGCACCCGGGACAGGGGGCCTGGCGAGCAGTACTTC	CASSTRDRGPGEQYF
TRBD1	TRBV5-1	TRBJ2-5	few	TGCGCCAGCAGCCCAGGACAGGGGGCTGCAGAGACCCAGTACTTC	CASSPGQGAAETQYF
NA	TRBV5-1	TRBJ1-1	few	TGCGCCAGCAGTCTGGAGGCATCCACCAGGACTGAAGCTTTCTTT	CASSLEASTRTEAFF
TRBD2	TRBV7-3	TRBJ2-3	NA	TGTGCCAGCAGCTCACTAGCGGGAGAAAGGGCAGATACGCAGTATTTT	CASSSLAGERADTQYF
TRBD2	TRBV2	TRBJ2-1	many	TGTGCCAGCAGCCGGGGGGACTACAATGAGCAGTTCTTC	CASSRGDYNEQFF
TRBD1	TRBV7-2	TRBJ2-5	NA	TGTGCCAGCAGCTTAGCGACAGGGGGTCCCCAGTACTTC	CASSLATGGPQYF
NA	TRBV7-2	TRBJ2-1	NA	TGTGCCAGCAGCACCGTCGTAAGCGGCGGGCAAATATACAATGAGCAGTTCTTC	CASSTVVSGGQIYNEQFF
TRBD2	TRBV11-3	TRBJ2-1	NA	TGTGCCAGCAGCCCAGGACTAGCCTATGAGCAGTTCTTC	CASSPGLAYEQFF
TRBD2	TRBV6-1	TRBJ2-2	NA	TGTGCCAGTAGCGCGGAGCGGGGGGTGAGCACCGGGGAGCTGTTTTTT	CASSAERGVSTGELFF
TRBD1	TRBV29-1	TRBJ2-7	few	TGCAGCGTTCGACAGGGGAAAAGCGAGCAGTACTTC	CSVRQGKSEQYF
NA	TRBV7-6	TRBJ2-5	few	TGTGCCAGCAGCTTAAGGACGGGGGACCAAGAGACCCAGTACTTC	CASSLRTGDQETQYF
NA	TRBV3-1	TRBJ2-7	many	TGTGCCACCCCGCTAGGACAGTCCTACGAGCAGTACTTC	CATPLGQSYEQYF
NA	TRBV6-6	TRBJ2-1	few	TGTGCCAGCAGTTACGGGGGTAGTGAGCAGTTCTTC	CASSYGGSEQFF
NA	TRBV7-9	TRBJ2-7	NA	TGTGCCAGCAGCTTCGGAACGAACGAGCAGTACTTC	CASSFGTNEQYF
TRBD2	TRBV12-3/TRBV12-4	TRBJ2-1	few	TGTGCCAGCAGTCCGAGGACTAGCGGGGGGTTTCACAATGAGCAGTTCTTC	CASSPRTSGGFHNEQFF
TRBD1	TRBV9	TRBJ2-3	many	TGTGCCAGCAGCCTCACTTGGGACAGCCTTCGCACAGATACGCAGTATTTT	CASSLTWDSLRTDTQYF
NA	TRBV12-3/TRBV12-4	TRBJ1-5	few	TGTGCCAGCAGTCCCACGAACGGGAATCAGCCCCAGCATTTT	CASSPTNGNQPQHF
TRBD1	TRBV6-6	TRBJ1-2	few	TGTGCCAGCAGTCAGACCCAGGGGGACTACACCTTC	CASSQTQGDYTF
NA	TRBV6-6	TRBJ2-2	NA	TGTGCCAGCAGTTACGGCCGGCGTTCCGGGGCCGACGCCGGGGAGCTGTTTTTT	CASSYGRRSGADAGELFF
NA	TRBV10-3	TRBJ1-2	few	TGTGCCATCAGTGACCCCGACAGGCACCGGTTTGGCTACACCTTC	CAISDPDRHRFGYTF
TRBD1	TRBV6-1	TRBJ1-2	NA	TGTGCCAGCAGTCCCGACAGGGCTTCCTATGGCTACACCTTC	CASSPDRASYGYTF
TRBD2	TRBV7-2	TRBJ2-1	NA	TGTGCCAGCAGCTCAGCCTTGGCGGGAGGTAGCTACAATGAGCAGTTCTTC	CASSSALAGGSYNEQFF
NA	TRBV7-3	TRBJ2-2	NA	TGTGCCAGCAGCTCGCACGAAAGTTCGAACACCGGGGAGCTGTTTTTT	CASSSHESSNTGELFF
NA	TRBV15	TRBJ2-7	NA	TGTGCCACCAGCAGAGCCAGGGAAGCGTACTACGAGCAGTACTTC	CATSRAREAYYEQYF
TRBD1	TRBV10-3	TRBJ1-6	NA	TGTGCCATCAGTCTAGCGGGGACAGAGGCGTCACCCCTCCACTTT	CAISLAGTEASPLHF
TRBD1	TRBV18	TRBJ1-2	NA	TGTGCCAGCTCACCAATGGGACAGGGCTATGGCTACACCTTC	CASSPMGQGYGYTF
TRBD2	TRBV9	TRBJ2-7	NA	TGTGCCAGCAGCGTAGGTGGGAGCGGGAGGTCCTACGAGCAGTACTTC	CASSVGGSGRSYEQYF
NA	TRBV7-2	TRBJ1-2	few	TGTGCCAGCAGCTTAGGGAGGGTCAGGGACTCCTCCGTTGATGGCTACACCTTC	CASSLGRVRDSSVDGYTF
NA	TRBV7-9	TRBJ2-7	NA	TGTGCCAGCAGCTCGCCGTTCCCCTACGAGCAGTACTTC	CASSSPFPYEQYF
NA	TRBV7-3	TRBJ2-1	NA	TGTGCCAGCAGCTTAACAGGGGCGCCCTACAATGAGCAGTTCTTC	CASSLTGAPYNEQFF
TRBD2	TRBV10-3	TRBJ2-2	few	TGTGCCGCCGGCCCTAGCGGGGGGGCCGGGGAGCTGTTTTTT	CAAGPSGGAGELFF
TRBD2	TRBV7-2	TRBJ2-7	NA	TGTGCCAGCCGCGATTTTGGGTCGGGAGGGCAGGGCGAGCAGTACTTC	CASRDFGSGGQGEQYF
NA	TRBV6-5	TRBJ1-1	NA	TGTGCCAGCAGTGGGTTCGGAGTTGAGGCTTTCTTT	CASSGFGVEAFF
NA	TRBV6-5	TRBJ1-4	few	TGTGCCAGCAGTACAGGGTCAGGCTATGAAAAACTGTTTTTT	CASSTGSGYEKLFF
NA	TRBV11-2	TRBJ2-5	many	TGTGCCAGCAGAGATAACAAGTGGAAAGAGACCCAGTACTTC	CASRDNKWKETQYF
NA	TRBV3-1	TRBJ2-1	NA	TGTGCCAGCAGCCAAGCAACATCCTACAATGAGCAGTTCTTC	CASSQATSYNEQFF
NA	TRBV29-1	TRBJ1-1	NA	TGCAGCGTGGACACGGGGAACACTGAAGCTTTCTTT	CSVDTGNTEAFF
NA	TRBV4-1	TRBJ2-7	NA	TGCGCCAGCAGCCGGCAAGGTCAAGCGATTTCCTACGAGCAGTACTTC	CASSRQGQAISYEQYF
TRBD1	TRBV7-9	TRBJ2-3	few	TGTGCCAGCAGCCAGTACAGGGGTAGCACAGATACGCAGTATTTT	CASSQYRGSTDTQYF
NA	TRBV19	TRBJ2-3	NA	TGTGCCAGTAGTATGAGGCCCAGCACAGATACGCAGTATTTT	CASSMRPSTDTQYF
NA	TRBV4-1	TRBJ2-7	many	TGCGCCAGCAGCCAAGGTCCGGTTTCGGTGATCGAGCAGTACTTC	CASSQGPVSVIEQYF
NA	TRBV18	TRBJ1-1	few	TGTGCCAGCTCACCGTCGGTTTACACTGAAGCTTTCTTT	CASSPSVYTEAFF
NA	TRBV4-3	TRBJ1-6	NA	TGCGCCAGCAGCCAAGATTGGGAGGGGAGTTCACCCCTCCACTTT	CASSQDWEGSSPLHF
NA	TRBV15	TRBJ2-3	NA	TGTGCCACCAGCAGGTCTCAGCGAGATACGCAGTATTTT	CATSRSQRDTQYF
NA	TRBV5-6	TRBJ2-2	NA	TGTGCCAGCAGCTTGACCCTTGAGAACACCGGGGAGCTGTTTTTT	CASSLTLENTGELFF